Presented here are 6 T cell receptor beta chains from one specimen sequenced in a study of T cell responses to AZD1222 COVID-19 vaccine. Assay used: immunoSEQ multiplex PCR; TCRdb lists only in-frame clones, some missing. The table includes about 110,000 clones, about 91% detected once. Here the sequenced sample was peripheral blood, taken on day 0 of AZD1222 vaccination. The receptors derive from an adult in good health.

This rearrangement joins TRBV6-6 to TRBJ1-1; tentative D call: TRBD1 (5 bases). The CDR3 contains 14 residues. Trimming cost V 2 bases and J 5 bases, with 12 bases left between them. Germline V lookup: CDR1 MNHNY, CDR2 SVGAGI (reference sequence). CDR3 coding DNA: TGTGCCAGCAGTTACGGAGGGGATGAGACTGAAGCTTTCTTT. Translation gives CASSYGGDETEAFF.

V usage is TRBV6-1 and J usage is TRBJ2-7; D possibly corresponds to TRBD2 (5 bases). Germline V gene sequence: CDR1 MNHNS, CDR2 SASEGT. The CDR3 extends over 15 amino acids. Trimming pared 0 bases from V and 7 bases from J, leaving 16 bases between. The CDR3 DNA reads TGTGCCAGCAGTGAAGCTGTGGGAGTTCCGGGTGAGCAGTACTTC. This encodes CASSEAVGVPGEQYF.

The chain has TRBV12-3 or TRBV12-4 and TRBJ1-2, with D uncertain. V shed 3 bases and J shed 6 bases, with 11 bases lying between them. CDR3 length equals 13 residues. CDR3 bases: TGTGCCAGCAGTTTCCTTAAAGTTGATGGCTACACCTTC. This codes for CASSFLKVDGYTF.

The DNA of the CDR3 is TGTGCCAGCAGCTTAGCGGCAGGGGGTGCGAACACTGAAGCTTTCTTT. Protein product: CASSLAAGGANTEAFF. V usage is TRBV7-9 and J usage is TRBJ1-1; 7 bases are shared with TRBD1. Germline V CDR1 and CDR2: SEHNR, FQNEAQ (reference sequence). With V trimmed by 0 bases and J by 1 base, 5 bases remained unmatched. The CDR3 extends over 16 amino acids.

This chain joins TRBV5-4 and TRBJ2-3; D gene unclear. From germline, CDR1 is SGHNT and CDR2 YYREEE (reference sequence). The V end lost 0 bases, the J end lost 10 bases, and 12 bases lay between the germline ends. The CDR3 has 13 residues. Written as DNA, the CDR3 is TGTGCCAGCAGCTTGGAAGGGATTAAAGCGCAGTATTTT. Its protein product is CASSLEGIKAQYF.

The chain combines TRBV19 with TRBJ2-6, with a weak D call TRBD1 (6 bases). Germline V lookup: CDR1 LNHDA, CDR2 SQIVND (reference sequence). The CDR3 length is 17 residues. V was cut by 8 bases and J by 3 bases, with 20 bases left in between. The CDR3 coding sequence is TGTGCCAGTCTTTTGGGCAGGGGAAGTGTTGGGGCCAACGTCCTGACTTTC. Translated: CASLLGRGSVGANVLTF.